Listed below are T cell receptor beta chains from one sample, sequenced in a study of shared clonotypes between healthy human individuals. The repertoire was sequenced with immunoSEQ multiplex PCR; TCRdb's copy has only in-frame clones and lacks some. The sample carries around 2,100,000 clones, roughly 94% recorded once. Sequenced sample: naive CD8+ T cells sorted from blood. These receptors originate from a young man in good health. Both conserved end residues are part of each CDR3. A D gene is named only where the DNA matches it firmly.

V	D	J	CDR3
TRBV7-9	.	TRBJ2-3	CASSLEAGGSTDTQYF
TRBV5-1	TRBD2	TRBJ2-7	CASSLSPGGSYEQYF
TRBV11-1	.	TRBJ2-3	CASSLARVGASTDTQYF
TRBV21-1	.	TRBJ1-2	CASSKAKGQSCYGYTF
TRBV7-7	.	TRBJ2-1	CASSLGESSYNEQFF
TRBV6-5	.	TRBJ2-1	CASSYGPGDEQFF
TRBV5-6	TRBD1	TRBJ2-7	CASSSGTGGWEQYF
TRBV10-3	TRBD1	TRBJ2-7	CASKGAADYEQYF
TRBV5-1	TRBD1	TRBJ1-6	CASSYDRGNSPLHF
TRBV10-2	TRBD2	TRBJ2-3	CASSEFPSGGTDTQYF
TRBV18	.	TRBJ2-5	CASSPPSSETQYF
TRBV2	TRBD1	TRBJ1-6	CASSPGQGDSPLHF
TRBV10-3	.	TRBJ2-5	CAISESKTGEETQYF
TRBV6-5	.	TRBJ1-1	CASSTGSGSEAFF
TRBV5-1	TRBD2	TRBJ2-5	CASSLGLADQETQYF
TRBV9	.	TRBJ2-1	CASKSTEGNEQFF
TRBV2	.	TRBJ2-7	CASKVDPYEQYF
TRBV5-3	TRBD1	TRBJ1-2	CARSLTGGYGYTF
TRBV6-5	TRBD1	TRBJ1-1	CASSSGQGLNTEAFF
TRBV11-1	.	TRBJ2-2	CASSLGATGELFF
TRBV4-1	TRBD1	TRBJ2-1	CASSQVGGREQFF
TRBV5-1	.	TRBJ2-1	CASSATLTGTDNEQFF
TRBV5-1	.	TRBJ2-1	CASKDSFYNEQFF
TRBV4-1	.	TRBJ2-1	CASSQVPGYNEQFF
TRBV27	TRBD1	TRBJ1-2	CASSSDRGNIYGYTF